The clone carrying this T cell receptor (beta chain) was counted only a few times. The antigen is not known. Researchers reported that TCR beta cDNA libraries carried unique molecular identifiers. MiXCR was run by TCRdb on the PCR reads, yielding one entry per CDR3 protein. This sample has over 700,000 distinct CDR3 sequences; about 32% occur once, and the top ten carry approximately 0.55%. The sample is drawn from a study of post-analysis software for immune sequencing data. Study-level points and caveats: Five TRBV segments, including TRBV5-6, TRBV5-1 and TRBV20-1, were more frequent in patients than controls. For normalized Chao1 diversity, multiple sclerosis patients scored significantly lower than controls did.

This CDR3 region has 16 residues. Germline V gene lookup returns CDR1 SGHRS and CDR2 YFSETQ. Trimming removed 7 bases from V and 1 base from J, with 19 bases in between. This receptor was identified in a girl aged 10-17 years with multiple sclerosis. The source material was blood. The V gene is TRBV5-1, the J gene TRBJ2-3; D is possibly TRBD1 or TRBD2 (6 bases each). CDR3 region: CASAPGAGGGTDTQYF. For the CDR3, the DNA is TGCGCCAGCGCTCCGGGGGCCGGAGGGGGCACAGATACGCAGTATTTT.